The clone carrying this T cell receptor beta chain was found a few times. The CDR3 is 15 residues long. V lost 1 base and J 12 bases, leaving 22 bases between the germline ends. CDR1 and CDR2 (germline): DFQATT, SNEGSKA (reference sequence). These data belong to a study of T cells in Graves' hyperthyroidism and ophthalmopathy. The TCR beta CDR3 regions underwent amplification using RNA transcripts as the source. The HTBI primer set drove a first-round RT-PCR of the TCR CDR3. One entry per CDR3 protein, called by TCRdb with MiXCR from the multiplex PCR reads. The data contain around 760,000 distinct CDR3 sequences, over 35% of them singletons.

The chain recombines TRBV20-1 with TRBJ1-5; a possible D gene is TRBD1 (6 bases). The receptor comes from a woman aged 40 to 50 with Graves' hyperthyroidism. Sequencing was carried out using blood. CDR3 loop: CSARGGGGHLLVQHF. CDR3 DNA sequence: TGCAGTGCTAGAGGAGGGGGGGGACACCTGTTAGTCCAGCATTTT.